The clone carrying this TCR beta chain was detected only a few times. The antigen is unknown. TCR cDNA, made by 5'RACE template switching, carried an added universal primer site and UMIs. TCRdb recomputed calls from the 5' RACE reads with MiXCR, one row per CDR3 protein. Of 250,000 to 400,000 distinct CDR3 sequences in the sample, about 4% are singletons; the top ten hold about 26%. The data belong to a study of T cells after yellow fever vaccination. Findings of the study overall: A faster peak, day 5 versus 15, was reached by the weaker secondary response. At around 95% for CD4 and approximately 88% for CD8, most primary-vaccination clones showed up again after the booster.

Trimming removed 1 base from V and 7 bases from J; junction bases left unmatched: 7. Germline V CDR1 and CDR2: GTSNPN, SVGIG (reference sequence). CDR3 size: 15 residues. The specimen was PBMCs, collected 5 days after the yellow fever booster vaccination. J is TRBJ2-3 and V is TRBV30, with 11 nucleotides matching TRBD2. This receptor was identified in a man aged 18 to 30 who received the YFV17D yellow fever vaccine. The CDR3 loop is CAWSGASGGPNTQYF. CDR3 in DNA: TGTGCCTGGAGTGGGGCTAGCGGGGGGCCAAATACGCAGTATTTT.